This T cell receptor beta chain stems from a study of CD8 T cells in ankylosing spondylitis. Trimming cost V 4 bases and J 5 bases; bases outside gene matches: 3. This CDR3 comprises 13 residues. Per germline, CDR1 SGHRS and CDR2 YFSETQ. General study findings and limits: Researchers reportedly found disease-linked clones significantly enriched in matched ankylosing spondylitis synovial fluid. Reactive arthritis synovial fluid and blood were previously reported to contain some motif variants. Roughly eight highly homologous variants formed a TCR beta motif that appeared characteristic of ankylosing spondylitis blood.

This clonotype was seen only a few times. Its specificity is not known. 5'-RACE, quantitative and with molecular barcodes, yielded the TCR beta libraries. TCRdb fed the 5' RACE reads into MiXCR, producing one record per CDR3 protein. The table has 250,000 to 350,000 distinct CDR3 sequences, approximately 20% seen once; the top ten hold 7.5% to 9%. Material: blood, either unsorted or a sorted T cell fraction (not recorded which). This chain connects TRBV5-1 to TRBJ2-5, with 9 bases that match TRBD1. This TCR came from a male donor with ankylosing spondylitis or in good health (not recorded which). The CDR3 nucleotides read TGCGCCAGCAGCGGGGACAGGGTGGAGACCCAGTACTTC. It encodes CASSGDRVETQYF.